The text below deals with one TCR beta chain. The clone's antigen remains unknown. No quality values exist for individual bases; no much larger clone is one base distant. These data are taken from a study of cytomegalovirus exposure and HLA in healthy donors (dated by TCRdb to 2017 to 2019). Background for the entire study: In an earlier analysis of about 560 of the donors, approximately 300 Gb of sequence data and some 100 million unique TCR beta sequences from about 179 million T cells were reported. About 300 gigabases of sequencing data and 70 million to 85 million unique TCR sequences were included in an early release covering several hundred HLA-typed donors. Among the approximately 400 genotyped donors, approximately 76% belonged to the genetic ancestry cluster associated with self-reported Caucasian donors. The study aimed to test whether cataloging public T cell receptors could reveal signatures of past pathogen exposure. The study profiled the T cell repertoires of around 700 subjects by immunosequencing and related them to cytomegalovirus serostatus. Besides the first cohort of approximately 670 subjects, a separate validation cohort made up of over 100 different subjects was used. To predict cytomegalovirus infection status, the study brought together high-throughput TCR immunosequencing, statistical association of individual TCRs with disease status, and machine learning. A later analysis re-examined previously published TCR beta repertoires from several hundred donors and added high-resolution HLA genotyping to investigate patterns of TCR occurrence. Rather than using new phenotypic data, the later analysis identified candidate immune exposures from TCR beta sequences and from how often those sequences occurred across donors. An earlier analysis of approximately 630 of the donors applied high-throughput TCR beta sequencing to assess whether each TCR beta V gene segment acted as functional or pseudogenic. Donor age, sex, ethnicity and CMV serostatus were compiled alongside the repertoire data. A later genetic analysis took genome-wide SNP genotypes for about three fifths of the 666 donors and used that subset as a discovery cohort. All discovery cohort repertoires had been generated on a single sequencing platform. Class I and class II HLA loci were covered by the typing at four-digit resolution. The number of donors typed differed by locus, with 629-630 for A, B, C, DRB1 and DQB1, around 520 for DQA1, over 600 for DPA1, and around 450 for DPB1. About 5 DR-DQ haplotypes were handled as single units for association and clustering, since linkage in the cohort was strong. Among about 370 genotyped donors of the cohort, an average of around 250,000 unique TCR beta nucleotide sequences was sequenced per donor, of which about 18% were non-productive.

Libraries were constructed by the immunoSEQ multiplex PCR assay. A mixture of 60 forward primers for TCR Vbeta segments and 13 reverse primers for TCR Jbeta segments was used in the multiplex PCR. A multiplex PCR assay on genomic DNA amplified the CDR3 region of rearranged TCR beta genes. The amplified TCR beta libraries were sequenced on the Illumina HiSeq System as 87-base-pair reads. Concerning the study's data processing: In a later analysis, some 80 million unique TCR beta chains were counted across the 650 to 750 repertoires, and roughly 11 million of these chains were shared by at least two donors. Raw reads were error-corrected and collapsed into unique sequences by a nearest-neighbor algorithm in which closely related sequences were merged to remove PCR and sequencing errors. To assign V, D and J gene segments, CDR3 sequences were aligned to IMGT reference sequences. For a sequence to be retained, at least a six-nucleotide match to both a V gene segment and a J gene segment was required. A rearrangement counted as productive if the CDR3 had no stop codons and remained in frame with V and J, and every other rearrangement counted as non-productive. Following IMGT convention, CDR3 was defined as the stretch from the second conserved V-encoded cysteine to the conserved J-encoded phenylalanine. Sequences without an unambiguous match to a single V gene segment were excluded from the earlier analysis of 587 of the donors. In an earlier analysis of approximately 560 of the donors, a V segment was called functional when productive rearrangements were above 56.7%, and segregating when the standard deviation between donors exceeded 5%. A statistical classification framework was built for diagnosing cytomegalovirus status from the catalog of TCR beta chain sequences. A later analysis assigned V and J genes by comparing TCR nucleotide sequences with IMGT/GENE-DB human TR gene sequences. In a later analysis, CDR3 sequences and most-parsimonious VDJ recombination scenarios were assigned using the TCRdist pipeline. In a later analysis, every TCR beta chain was defined by the combination of its CDR3 amino acid sequence and its V-gene family, and reads without a unique V-gene family were dropped. In a later analysis, approximately 640 highly shared, low-generation-probability nucleotide sequences were removed to address suspected cross-contamination and a sequencing artifact. In a later analysis, a clonal expansion index for each public chain was calculated from normalized within-repertoire ranks of inferred template counts. In a later analysis, generation probabilities were computed with a VDJ recombination model fitted to out-of-frame rearrangements, and the resulting probabilities were checked against IGoR. Hypergeometric tests were used in a later analysis to score TCR-TCR, TCR-HLA and TCR-CMV co-occurrence, with a repertoire-size bias correction applied to the TCR pairs. To estimate false discovery rates, a later analysis permuted the HLA or CMV assignments 20 times. In a later analysis, co-occurring TCRs were grouped using DBSCAN, with TCRdist sequence similarity added in when clustering inside HLA-allele-positive subsets. Repertoires with fewer than 30,000 or more than 120,000 public chains were left out of co-occurrence clustering, as were five repertoires with anomalous nucleotide sharing. TCRdb took this table from immuneACCESS and kept in-frame rearrangements with V and J called. Such tables lack part of the clones; where checked against another copy, unresolved V genes explain under half of the gap, and the rest is unexplained. V, J and clone size reflect that table, while D and trimming were determined from the DNA. The sample table records 150,000 to 200,000 clones; around 82% of these occur just once. Approximately 0.26% of the sample is taken by the ten largest.

Between the V and J ends, shortened by 6 bases and 0 bases respectively, the junction contains 5 bases. From the cysteine up to the phenylalanine, the CDR3 has a length of 13 residues. Only the CDR3 DNA is retained, 39 bases long and in frame from the first base. Looking up the germline V gene yields CDR1 MNHEY and CDR2 SVGAGI. Summary of the overall study and its limitations: When HLA alleles, especially DR and DQ, strongly co-occurred, TCR associations were difficult to assign to individual alleles. In a later genetic analysis, fewer N-insertions in productive TCRs were reported among donors in an Asian-associated ancestry cluster than the approximately 630-donor mean. Several of the top co-occurrence clusters appeared to be linked to parvovirus B19, influenza, CMV and Epstein-Barr virus, according to a later analysis. HLA typing was unavailable for some donors at each locus, so association tests used only the typed subset. In a later genetic analysis, a missense DCLRE1C variant was associated with V-gene and J-gene trimming of TCR beta chains, and the association was replicated in an independent cohort. In a later analysis, 16,951 TCR beta sequences were associated with specific HLA alleles at a false discovery rate of 0.05. According to a later analysis, most CMV-associated TCR beta chains appeared to be HLA-restricted, and the HLA associations seemed to be driven largely by CMV exposure. Most TCR sequences were observed very rarely across donors, whereas some public TCRs were present in many individuals. The study gave a list of about 150 TCR beta chains associated with cytomegalovirus. Some IMGT-functional V segments, including TRBV6-2 and TRBV6-3, could not be distinguished by the 87-base-pair reads and were therefore excluded. Cytomegalovirus status was reported to be diagnosed by the classifier with high specificity and sensitivity in both the original and validation cohorts. Roughly uniform sequencing depth across donors was assumed in presence/absence analyses, although this assumption may not hold. Three of the identified cytomegalovirus-associated TCR beta chains were confirmed in vitro to be specific for cytomegalovirus antigens. It was suggested by the authors that the approach could potentially be generalized to other disease states and immunological phenotypes. Linkage disequilibrium might explain the correlated functional status among segregating V segments, but an unknown experimental factor could not be excluded. The cohort was sequenced for TCR beta chains only, and without alpha or paired-chain data the features that could be detected were limited. Because counts were too low, 15 to 20 rarely observed V segments, including chromosome 9 orphons, were left out of the earlier analysis of several hundred of the donors. In an earlier analysis of around 600 of the donors, most TCR beta V segments were observed in productive rearrangements about 90% or about 30% of the time, broadly matching IMGT annotations. A cluster of highly shared sequence variants was judged likely to represent a technical artifact of the sequencing pipeline. CMV serostatus was the only immune exposure information available for the cohort. A later analysis found that TCR association rates varied across HLA loci, with DRB1 alleles showing the most associated TCRs and HLA-C alleles the fewest. A further reported finding was that TCR beta sequences accurately predicted the HLA-A and HLA-B alleles for most subjects in the first cohort. A later analysis found that HLA-associated TCR beta chains were more clonally expanded and had lower generation probabilities than equally common non-associated chains.

The cohort consisted of approximately 690 healthy bone marrow donors. At the time of sampling, every cohort member was nominally healthy, though immune exposures that went unrecorded were likely present. The donor was CMV seronegative and belonged to the group of 380 or so seronegative cohort members. Every donor gave a peripheral blood sample, and the peripheral blood mononuclear cells from that sample were used for TCR beta sequencing. The Qiagen DNeasy Blood Extraction Kit was used to extract genomic DNA from the blood cell samples. The sample taken for sequencing was PBMCs. The chain links TRBV6-5 with TRBJ1-4; the D gene assignment is ambiguous. This receptor was identified in a boy aged 5 to 17 in good health and CMV-seronegative. The CDR3 reads CASSYATNEKLFF. In nucleotides, the sequence is TGTGCCAGCAGCTATGCAACTAATGAAAAACTGTTTTTT.